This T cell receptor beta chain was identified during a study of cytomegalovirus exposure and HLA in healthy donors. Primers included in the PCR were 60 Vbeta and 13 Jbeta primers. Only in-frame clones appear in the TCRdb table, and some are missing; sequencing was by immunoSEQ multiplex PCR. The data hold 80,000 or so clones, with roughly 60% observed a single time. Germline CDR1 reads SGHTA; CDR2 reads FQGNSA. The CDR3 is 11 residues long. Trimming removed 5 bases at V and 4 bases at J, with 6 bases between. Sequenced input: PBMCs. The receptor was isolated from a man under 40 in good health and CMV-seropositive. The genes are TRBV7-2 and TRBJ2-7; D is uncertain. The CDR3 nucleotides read TGTGCCAGCAGCCCGTATTACGAGCAGTACTTC. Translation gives CASSPYYEQYF.